These 9 T cell receptor beta chains were all obtained from the same sample, sequenced in a study of cytomegalovirus exposure and HLA in healthy donors. Use of 60 Vbeta and 13 Jbeta primers characterized the PCR. Using immunoSEQ multiplex PCR, the repertoire was profiled, and TCRdb retains in-frame clones only, with some absent. In all, the sample yields about 120,000 clones. The material sequenced was PBMCs. The origin of the receptors is a man aged 35-49 years in good health and CMV-seropositive.

This rearrangement joins TRBV28 to TRBJ1-5; weak D call: TRBD1 (6 bases). The V end lost 6 bases, the J end lost 0 bases, and 21 bases lay between the germline ends. Germline V lookup: CDR1 MDHEN, CDR2 SYDVKM. This CDR3 comprises 18 residues. The CDR3 coding sequence is TGTGCCAGCAGACTACAGTCCTCCGGGACAACTAGCAATCAGCCCCAGCATTTT. Amino acid sequence: CASRLQSSGTTSNQPQHF. The variable domain in full, with the rest retrieved from reference TRBV28 and TRBJ1-5, is DVKVTQSSRYLVKRTGEKVFLECVQDMDHENMFWYRQDPGLGLRLIYFSYDVKMKEKGDIPEGYSVSREKKERFSLILESASTNQTSMYLCASRLQSSGTTSNQPQHFGDGTRLSIL.

The rearrangement joins TRBV4-2 to TRBJ1-4; no firm D call. CDR1 LGHNA and CDR2 YNFKEQ come from the germline V gene. CDR3 size: 17 residues. V was trimmed by 0 bases and J by 1 base, leaving 12 bases between them. The CDR3 DNA reads as TGTGCCAGCAGCCAAGATATCCGGGAGGGAACTAATGAAAAACTGTTTTTT. It yields the protein CASSQDIREGTNEKLFF.

The V and J genes are TRBV5-1 and TRBJ2-3; D perhaps matches TRBD2 (6 bases). Between the trimmed V and J ends, which lost 4 bases and 1 base, there was a span of 10 bases. The CDR3 has 14 residues. CDR1 is SGHRS and CDR2 is YFSETQ in the germline V gene. The CDR3, as DNA: TGCGCCAGCAGCCGAGGACTACGCACAGATACGCAGTATTTT. This sequence encodes CASSRGLRTDTQYF.

This chain connects TRBV5-4 to TRBJ2-2; 12 bases are a match to TRBD2. This CDR3 contains 18 residues. Germline CDR1 reads SGHNT; CDR2 reads YYREEE (reference sequence). With 4 bases clipped from V and 2 bases from J, the junction kept 9 bases outside the gene matches. The CDR3 region has the DNA TGTGCCAGCAGCAACCGTCTAGCGGGAGGGTTTAACACCGGGGAGCTGTTTTTT. This encodes CASSNRLAGGFNTGELFF.

V usage is TRBV30 and J usage is TRBJ2-3, with D perhaps TRBD2 (6 bases). Trimming took off 6 bases at V and 0 bases at J, with 7 bases between the two ends. Germline CDR1 and CDR2: GTSNPN and SVGIG (reference sequence). This CDR3 has 12 residues. This CDR3 reads CACRGSTDTQYF. CDR3 nucleotides: TGTGCCTGCCGGGGGAGCACAGATACGCAGTATTTT.

This chain joins TRBV11-2 and TRBJ1-4; 12 positions agree with TRBD1. Germline CDR1 SGHAT, CDR2 FQNNGV. V was pared by 5 bases and J by 8 bases, with 9 bases of the junction left unmatched. This CDR3 comprises 16 residues. CDR3 protein: CASSLARDRGREKLFF. CDR3 nucleotides: TGTGCCAGCAGCCTAGCCCGGGACAGGGGGCGAGAAAAACTGTTTTTT. Full variable domain (remainder filled in from reference TRBV11-2 and TRBJ1-4): EAGVAQSPRYKIIEKRQSVAFWCNPISGHATLYWYQQILGQGPKLLIQFQNNGVVDDSQLPKDRFSAERLKGVDSTLKIQPAKLEDSAVYLCASSLARDRGREKLFFGSGTQLSVL.

The J gene is TRBJ2-1, the V gene TRBV18; 14 bases line up with TRBD2. Germline CDR1 reads KGHSH; CDR2 reads LQKENI. This CDR3 contains 17 residues. Trimming removed 4 bases from V and 2 bases from J; junction bases left unmatched: 4. CDR3 DNA sequence: TGTGCCAGCTCACGTGGGACTAGCGGGAGCCCCTACAATGAGCAGTTCTTC. This gives the protein CASSRGTSGSPYNEQFF.

The chain joins TRBV5-4 to TRBJ2-7, with D uncertain. CDR3 length: 12 residues. Germline CDR1 is SGHNT and CDR2 is YYREEE (reference sequence). V lost 1 base and J lost 6, with 8 bases in between. The CDR3 spells CASSLPSSEQYF. The CDR3 bases are TGTGCCAGCAGCTTGCCTAGTTCCGAGCAGTACTTC. Combining the CDR3 with reference TRBV5-4 and TRBJ2-7 gives the whole variable domain ETGVTQSPTHLIKTRGQQVTLRCSSQSGHNTVSWYQQALGQGPQFIFQYYREEENGRGNFPPRFSGLQFPNYSSELNVNALELDDSALYLCASSLPSSEQYFGPGTRLTVT.

The CDR3 spells CASSPEERRNTEAFF. The CDR3 nucleotides read TGTGCCAGCAGCCCCGAGGAACGGCGGAACACTGAAGCTTTCTTT. The chain uses TRBV5-8 and TRBJ1-1; D is ambiguous. V lost 4 bases, J lost 1 base, and 14 bases lay in between. The CDR3 is 15 amino acids. Germline V CDR1 and CDR2: SGHTS, YDEGEE.